These T cell receptor beta chains were read from a single sample in a study of T cells in narcolepsy. Assay used: immunoSEQ multiplex PCR; TCRdb lists only in-frame clones, some missing. The repertoire holds around 30,000 clones, with around 80% as singletons. Sequenced: CD45RA- memory CD4+ T cells from PBMCs. The receptor set was obtained from a human donor with narcolepsy. Both conserved end residues are part of each CDR3. The order of the fields is D gene, clone size, J gene, V gene, CDR3 length, CDR3 DNA, CDR3 protein. D genes are given only for firm matches. Clone size is not always given. Where it is, it says once, few, many or a class for expanded clones.

d_call: TRBD2
clone_size: .
j_call: TRBJ2-3
v_call: TRBV5-1
cdr3_length: 16
cdr3_nt: TGCGCCAGCAGACCGGGAGCGGGAGCTCAGACAGATACGCAGTATTTT
cdr3_aa: CASRPGAGAQTDTQYF

d_call: .
clone_size: .
j_call: TRBJ2-1
v_call: TRBV9
cdr3_length: 17
cdr3_nt: TGTGCCAGCAGCGTATCTGGAGGGGGCATCTCCTACAATGAGCAGTTCTTC
cdr3_aa: CASSVSGGGISYNEQFF

d_call: .
clone_size: .
j_call: TRBJ2-3
v_call: TRBV5-1
cdr3_length: 14
cdr3_nt: TGCGCCAGCAGGGGGGGTACCGGCACAGATACGCAGTATTTT
cdr3_aa: CASRGGTGTDTQYF

d_call: TRBD1
clone_size: .
j_call: TRBJ1-2
v_call: TRBV10-3
cdr3_length: 17
cdr3_nt: TGTGCCTTTCTCAGAGTCGGCGGACCAGGGGGCGAGTATGGCTACACCTTC
cdr3_aa: CAFLRVGGPGGEYGYTF

d_call: .
clone_size: .
j_call: TRBJ2-3
v_call: TRBV5-1
cdr3_length: 15
cdr3_nt: TGCGCCAGCAGCATCCAGGGGCCACGCACAGATACGCAGTATTTT
cdr3_aa: CASSIQGPRTDTQYF

d_call: .
clone_size: few
j_call: TRBJ1-6
v_call: TRBV6-6
cdr3_length: 14
cdr3_nt: TGTGCCAGCACTCTCGACAGACCAAATTCACCCCTCCACTTT
cdr3_aa: CASTLDRPNSPLHF

d_call: TRBD2
clone_size: .
j_call: TRBJ2-1
v_call: TRBV7-6
cdr3_length: 18
cdr3_nt: TGTGCCAGCAGCTTAGCGTTTAGCGGGGGGGCCATTGTCAATGAGCAGTTCTTC
cdr3_aa: CASSLAFSGGAIVNEQFF

d_call: .
clone_size: .
j_call: TRBJ2-7
v_call: TRBV4-3
cdr3_length: 13
cdr3_nt: TGCGCCAGCAGCCAAGAGGGGCCGGGCGAGCAGTACTTC
cdr3_aa: CASSQEGPGEQYF

d_call: .
clone_size: few
j_call: TRBJ2-1
v_call: TRBV19
cdr3_length: 12
cdr3_nt: TGTGCCAGTAGGGGTTACAGCGATGAGCAGTTCTTC
cdr3_aa: CASRGYSDEQFF

d_call: .
clone_size: .
j_call: TRBJ1-6
v_call: TRBV7-6
cdr3_length: 18
cdr3_nt: TGTGCCAGCAGCTTAGACATGGGGTCAGGGTCCTATAATTCACCCCTCCACTTT
cdr3_aa: CASSLDMGSGSYNSPLHF